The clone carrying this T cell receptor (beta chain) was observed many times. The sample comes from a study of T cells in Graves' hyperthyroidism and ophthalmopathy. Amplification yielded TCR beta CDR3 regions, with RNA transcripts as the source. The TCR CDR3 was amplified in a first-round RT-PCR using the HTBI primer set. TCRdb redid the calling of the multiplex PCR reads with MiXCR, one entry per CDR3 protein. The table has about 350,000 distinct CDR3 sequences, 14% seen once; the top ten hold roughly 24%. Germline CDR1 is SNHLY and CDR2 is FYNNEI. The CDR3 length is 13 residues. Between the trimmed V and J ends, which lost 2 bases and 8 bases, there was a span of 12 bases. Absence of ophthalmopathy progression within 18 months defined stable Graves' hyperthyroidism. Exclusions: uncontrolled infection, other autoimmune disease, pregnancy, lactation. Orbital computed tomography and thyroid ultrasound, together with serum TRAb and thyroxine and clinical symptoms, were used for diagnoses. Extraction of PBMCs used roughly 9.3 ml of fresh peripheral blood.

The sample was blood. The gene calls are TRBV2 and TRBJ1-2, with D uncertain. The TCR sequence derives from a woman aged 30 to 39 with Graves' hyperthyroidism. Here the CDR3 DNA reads TGTGCCAGCAGTGAATCTCTCGGAGAGGGCTACACCTTC. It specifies CASSESLGEGYTF.